These 28 T cell receptor beta chains originate from one sample sequenced in a study of T cells in Graves' hyperthyroidism and ophthalmopathy. What was amplified from RNA transcripts were TCR beta CDR3 regions. TCR CDR3 regions were first amplified by RT-PCR with HTBI primers. TCRdb recomputed calls from the multiplex PCR reads with MiXCR, one row per CDR3 protein. The sample comprises hundreds of thousands of distinct CDR3 sequences, about 20% of which are singletons, and approximately 48% rests with the top ten. Source material: blood. The receptors stem from a man aged 40-49 years with Graves' ophthalmopathy.

Note on this clonotype: This clone may be a read error of a much larger clone one base away. The CDR3: CTSSYRGVGVTQYF. Here the CDR3 DNA reads TGTACCAGCAGTTACAGGGGGGTTGGTGTAACGCAGTATTTT. This sequence joins TRBV28 and TRBJ2-3, with 8 positions matching TRBD1. Germline-derived CDR1 and CDR2 are MDHEN and SYDVKM. The CDR3 loop spans 14 amino acids.

This clonotype was found many times. An end of the junction differs from the germline gene, which may be a read error. The chain is built from TRBV3-1 and TRBJ1-4; 10 positions match TRBD1. The CDR3 has 16 amino acids. Germline V CDR1 and CDR2: LGHDT, YNNKEL (reference sequence). The CDR3 nucleotides are TGTGCCAACAGCCCACGGGACAGGGGAACTAATGAAAAACTGTTTTTT. Protein: CANSPRDRGTNEKLFF.

The chain is built from TRBV3-1 and TRBJ2-7; D might be TRBD2 (6 bases). CDR1 is LGHDT and CDR2 is YNNKEL in the germline V gene (reference sequence). V dropped 4 bases and J dropped 1 base, with 17 bases sitting between them. This CDR3 spans 16 amino acids. The DNA of the CDR3 is TGTGCCAGCAGCCGCGGGGTAGCGGTGTCATCCTACGAGCAGTACTTC. This translates into CASSRGVAVSSYEQYF.

As to this clonotype: Germline is not matched at one junction end, which may reflect a read error. The chain joins TRBV10-3 to TRBJ1-5, with a weak D call TRBD1 (5 bases). Germline CDR1 reads ENHRY; CDR2 reads SYGVKD. The CDR3 sequence is 14 residues long. As DNA, the CDR3 is TGTGCCACCCATGCAGGGAATAGCAATCAGCCCCAGCAGTTT. Its translation: CATHAGNSNQPQQF.

J is TRBJ2-7 and V is TRBV5-5; D tentatively reads TRBD1 or TRBD2 (6 bases each). CDR1 SGHKS and CDR2 YYEKEE come from the germline V gene (reference sequence). The V and J ends lost 5 bases and 5 bases respectively, with 26 bases between them. The CDR3 spans 17 residues. The CDR3 spells CASSRYDRIGGYDEQYF. The CDR3 DNA reads TGTGCCAGCAGTCGTTATGACAGGATCGGGGGATATGACGAGCAGTACTTC.

This clonotype was counted a few times. The chain is built from TRBV20-1 and TRBJ2-1, with 9 bases lining up with TRBD2. There are 14 residues in the CDR3. Germline CDR1 DFQATT, CDR2 SNEGSKA (reference sequence). Trimming removed 8 bases from V and 5 bases from J; junction bases left unmatched: 10. For the CDR3, the DNA is TGCAGTCCAAAATCTAGCGGGAAAGACAATGAGCAGTTCTTC. This gives the protein CSPKSSGKDNEQFF.

The CDR3 nucleotides are TGCAGTGCTAGGACCGTAGGGGGCACAGATACGCAGTATTTT. It translates to CSARTVGGTDTQYF. The chain employs TRBV20-1 and TRBJ2-3; perhaps TRBD1 as D (5 bases). V was clipped by 3 bases and J by 1 base, with 11 bases between them. Germline values: CDR1 DFQATT, CDR2 SNEGSKA (reference sequence). CDR3 length: 14 residues.

This clonotype was counted at least ten times. The CDR3 here is CASETAGGPNEQFF. The CDR3 DNA reads as TGTGCCAGCGAAACAGCGGGGGGCCCCAATGAGCAGTTCTTC. The J gene is TRBJ2-1, the V gene TRBV2, with TRBD2 matching over 9 bases. With 8 bases clipped from V and 6 bases from J, the junction kept 8 bases outside the gene matches. CDR3 length equals 14 residues. Per germline, CDR1 SNHLY and CDR2 FYNNEI.

CDR3 DNA sequence: TGTGCCAGTAAAGAGGACAGTTACAATGAGCAGTTCTTC. Its protein is CASKEDSYNEQFF. The rearrangement uses TRBV19 and TRBJ2-1, with D perhaps matching TRBD1 (6 bases). Germline V gene sequence: CDR1 LNHDA, CDR2 SQIVND (reference sequence). The V gene lost 7 bases and the J gene lost 4 bases, with 11 bases spanning the gap. The CDR3 covers 13 residues. Looking up the rest from reference TRBV19 and TRBJ2-1 gives the full variable domain: DGGITQSPKYLFRKEGQNVTLSCEQNLNHDAMYWYRQDPGQGLRLIYYSQIVNDFQKGDIAEGYSVSREKKESFPLTVTSAQKNPTAFYLCASKEDSYNEQFFGPGTRLTVL.

This clonotype was counted ten times or more. The chain combines TRBV5-1 with TRBJ2-1; TRBD1 aligns across 9 bases. Germline CDR1 reads SGHRS; CDR2 reads YFSETQ. The CDR3 runs 14 residues. V shed 6 bases, J shed 6 bases, and the junction held 7 bases outside the gene matches. The CDR3 DNA reads as TGCGCCAGCAAGGGACAGGGCTCTCTCAATGAGCAGTTCTTC. Translating gives CASKGQGSLNEQFF.

This clonotype has just a few counts. This chain links TRBV7-9 with TRBJ2-7; perhaps TRBD2 as D (5 bases). CDR1 is SEHNR and CDR2 is FQNEAQ in the germline V gene (reference sequence). There are 17 residues in the CDR3. V was clipped by 2 bases and J by 3 bases, with 20 bases between them. CDR3 sequence: CASSLNLGEKESYEQYF. The CDR3 coding sequence is TGTGCCAGCAGCTTAAATCTTGGGGAGAAGGAGAGCTACGAGCAGTACTTC.

This clonotype occurred a few times. Here the CDR3 reads CASSSDTSNGEQYF. The CDR3 DNA sequence: TGCGCCAGCAGCTCGGACACCTCTAACGGCGAGCAGTACTTC. V usage is TRBV5-1 and J usage is TRBJ2-7, with D possibly matching TRBD1 (5 bases). Trimming pared 3 bases from V and 6 bases from J, leaving 16 bases between. The CDR3 spans 14 residues. Germline V gene lookup returns CDR1 SGHRS and CDR2 YFSETQ.

Ten or more counts support this clonotype. The chain uses TRBV5-1 and TRBJ1-5; D is perhaps TRBD1 (5 bases). V gave up 4 bases and J gave up 1 base, with 12 bases separating them. The CDR3 totals 15 residues. Germline loops: CDR1 SGHRS, CDR2 YFSETQ. CDR3 in amino acids: CASSTTGGSNQPQHF. Here the CDR3 DNA reads TGCGCCAGCAGCACAACAGGAGGCAGCAATCAGCCCCAGCATTTT.

This clonotype was observed a few times. This rearrangement joins TRBV11-2 to TRBJ2-1; 15 nucleotides line up with TRBD2. The CDR3 has 19 amino acids. Trimming at V came to 8 bases and at J to 7 bases, leaving 18 bases not matched to a gene. Germline lookup yields CDR1 SGHAT and CDR2 FQNNGV. CDR3 DNA: TGTGCCAGCGGATACCCCCCTACCGGGACTAGCGGGAGGATTAATGAGCAGTTCTTC. Translating gives CASGYPPTGTSGRINEQFF.

The chain carries TRBV20-1 and TRBJ1-5; D is unclear. CDR1 and CDR2 (germline): DFQATT, SNEGSKA (reference sequence). This CDR3 has 15 residues. Trimming removed 5 bases at V and 5 bases at J, with 19 bases between. In DNA, the CDR3 is TGCAGTGCTGGTAAAGGCACAGCACACCATCAGCCCCAGCATTTT. This translates into CSAGKGTAHHQPQHF.

As DNA, the CDR3 is TGTGCCAGCAGCCCCGGTTGGGGGGGGAGCACCGGGGAGCTGTTTTTT. Its protein product is CASSPGWGGSTGELFF. The V gene is TRBV11-3, the J gene TRBJ2-2; 7 bases align to TRBD2. The CDR3 consists of 16 residues. V trimming: 5 bases; J trimming: 4 bases; junction bases outside the gene matches: 10. CDR1 and CDR2 (germline): SGHNT, YENEEA.

This clonotype was detected a few times. CDR3 in DNA: TGTGCCAGCAGCCCACGGACAGGGGAAGATTACGGAAAACTGTTTTTT. It codes for CASSPRTGEDYGKLFF. V is TRBV3-1 and J is TRBJ1-4; 9 nucleotides line up with TRBD1. Germline CDR1 is LGHDT and CDR2 is YNNKEL (reference sequence). Germline trimming cut 4 bases from V and 10 bases from J; bases unmatched to any gene: 13. CDR3 length: 16 amino acids.

This clonotype came up a few times. The chain recombines TRBV9 with TRBJ1-1; D uncertain. The CDR3 totals 15 residues. Germline CDR1 is SGDLS and CDR2 is YYNGEE. V dropped 0 bases and J dropped 0 bases, with 9 bases sitting between them. The CDR3 protein is CASSVEQVMNTEAFF. CDR3 DNA: TGTGCCAGCAGCGTAGAGCAGGTCATGAACACTGAAGCTTTCTTT. Full variable domain (outside the CDR3, taken from reference TRBV9 and TRBJ1-1): DSGVTQTPKHLITATGQRVTLRCSPRSGDLSVYWYQQSLDQGLQFLIQYYNGEERAKGNILERFSAQQFPDLHSELNLSSLELGDSALYFCASSVEQVMNTEAFFGQGTRLTVV.

There are many counts of this clonotype. CDR3 in amino acids: CASSYSGGTGELFF. CDR3 nucleotide sequence: TGTGCCAGCAGTTACTCAGGGGGCACCGGGGAGCTGTTTTTT. This chain links TRBV6-2 or TRBV6-3 with TRBJ2-2, with D perhaps TRBD1 (6 bases). Germline V gene data show CDR1 as MNHEY and CDR2 as SVGEGT. The germline V and J ends were trimmed by 0 bases and 4 bases, with 6 bases remaining between them. This CDR3 spans 14 amino acids.

This clonotype was counted a few times. The gene calls are TRBV20-1 and TRBJ1-6; D not certain. Between the trimmed V and J ends, which lost 0 bases and 6 bases, there was a span of 9 bases. The length of the CDR3 is 14 residues. Germline CDR1 and CDR2: DFQATT and SNEGSKA (reference sequence). The CDR3 DNA is TGCAGTGCTAGAGATCCCCGAACTAATTCACCCCTCCACTTT. It codes for CSARDPRTNSPLHF.

V usage is TRBV5-4 and J usage is TRBJ1-5; 7 nucleotides line up with TRBD1. Germline values: CDR1 SGHNT, CDR2 YYREEE (reference sequence). The CDR3 has 17 residues. The V and J ends lost 4 bases and 0 bases, in that order; junction bases with no gene match: 10. CDR3 in DNA: TGTGCCAGCAGCGTACTACAGGGGAAGTATAGCAATCAGCCCCAGCATTTT. Translating it yields CASSVLQGKYSNQPQHF.

CDR3 sequence reads: CASNSTLQDPYEQYF. The CDR3 DNA reads as TGTGCCAGCAACTCAACCCTACAGGACCCCTACGAGCAGTACTTC. This chain connects TRBV2 to TRBJ2-7; a weak D match, TRBD1 (5 bases). The V gene's germline CDR1 is SNHLY and CDR2 FYNNEI. The CDR3 contains 15 residues. V was trimmed by 7 bases and J by 2 bases, leaving 18 bases between them.

There are many counts of this clonotype. CDR3 in DNA: TGTGCCAGCAGCGTACTAGAAACCGGGGAGCTGTTTTTT. Its translation: CASSVLETGELFF. V gene TRBV7-2 combines with J gene TRBJ2-2; tentatively, D is TRBD2 (5 bases). This CDR3 region has 13 residues. Trimming left V 5 bases short and J 5 bases short, with 9 bases between. Germline V gives CDR1 SGHTA, CDR2 FQGNSA.

This chain joins TRBV28 and TRBJ2-3, with TRBD2 matching over 9 bases. V lost 8 bases to trimming and J lost 4 bases; unmatched junction nucleotides: 13. The CDR3 is 16 amino acids. CDR1 MDHEN and CDR2 SYDVKM come from the germline V gene. The CDR3 here is CASRTKAGGLADTQYF. As DNA, the CDR3 is TGTGCCAGCCGTACCAAGGCGGGGGGGCTCGCAGATACGCAGTATTTT.

V gene TRBV29-1 combines with J gene TRBJ2-6; D ambiguous. V was cut by 4 bases and J by 4 bases, with 11 bases left in between. The germline CDR1 and CDR2 sequences are SQVTM and ANQGSEA. The CDR3 totals 14 residues. The CDR3 region is CSVVGVAGANVLTF. CDR3 sequence (DNA): TGCAGCGTTGTTGGGGTAGCCGGGGCCAACGTCCTGACTTTC.

This clonotype was detected only a few times. The gene calls are TRBV5-6 and TRBJ2-2; a possible D gene is TRBD2 (6 bases). This CDR3 has 14 amino acids. Germline-derived CDR1 and CDR2 are SGHDT and YYEEEE. V lost 6 bases and J lost 6, with 15 bases in between. CDR3 nucleotide sequence: TGTGCCAGCAAGGACTACCTTAGATCCGGGGAGCTGTTTTTT. Translating gives CASKDYLRSGELFF.

The chain is built from TRBV6-4 and TRBJ2-2; D gene unclear. Looked up from germline, CDR1 is MRHNA and CDR2 is SNTAGT. Deletions cut 4 bases from V and 4 bases from J, with 10 bases between. This CDR3 is 14 amino acids long. The CDR3 nucleotides are TGTGCCAGCAGTGCCGGGCCAATCACCGGGGAGCTGTTTTTT. Its translation: CASSAGPITGELFF.

This sequence joins TRBV11-2 and TRBJ2-1; TRBD2 matches 8 bases. The CDR3 extends over 16 amino acids. Germline V CDR1 and CDR2: SGHAT, FQNNGV. With 4 bases clipped from V and 5 bases from J, the junction kept 10 bases outside the gene matches. DNA for the CDR3: TGTGCCAGCAGCTCCCCGGGGGGGACTATACACAATGAGCAGTTCTTC. Translated: CASSSPGGTIHNEQFF.